The 20 T cell receptor beta chains reported below all come from one sample, sequenced in a study of shared clonotypes between healthy human individuals. Repertoires were generated with immunoSEQ multiplex PCR, while TCRdb's copy carries only in-frame clones and drops some. The profile shows around 510,000 clones, more than 95% of them singletons. Specimen: naive CD4+ T cells sorted from blood. Subset in this sample: CD45RA+ positively selected. The receptors were gathered from a woman aged 25 to 39 in good health.

V and J are TRBV2 and TRBJ1-1; no definite D call. CDR3 length: 13 residues. Germline lookup yields CDR1 SNHLY and CDR2 FYNNEI. Trimming shortened V by 5 bases and J by 0 bases, and 7 bases separated the two germline ends. The CDR3 reads CASSPQVNTEAFF. CDR3 sequence (DNA): TGTGCCAGCAGTCCCCAAGTGAACACTGAAGCTTTCTTT.

The chain recombines TRBV27 with TRBJ1-2, with D hard to call. V was cut by 2 bases and J by 8 bases, with 12 bases left in between. The CDR3 covers 13 residues. CDR1 is MNHEY and CDR2 is SMNVEV in the germline V gene (reference sequence). The CDR3 bases are TGTGCCAGCAGTTTAGGGCCCGGTATCGGCTACACCTTC. This gives the protein CASSLGPGIGYTF.

This clone has only one observation. The rearrangement uses TRBV4-1 and TRBJ1-1; no reliable D call. The CDR3 length is 12 residues. Germline V lookup: CDR1 MGHRA, CDR2 YSYEKL. V lost 1 base and J 8 bases, leaving 8 bases between the germline ends. This CDR3 is CASSQAGLEAFF. DNA of the CDR3: TGCGCCAGCAGCCAAGCGGGTCTGGAAGCTTTCTTT.

The chain recombines TRBV6-6 with TRBJ1-2, with D tentatively TRBD1 (5 bases). The CDR3 extends over 14 amino acids. Per the germline V gene, CDR1 is MNHNY and CDR2 is SVGAGI (reference sequence). Trimming shortened V by 4 bases and J by 5 bases, and 14 bases separated the two germline ends. The CDR3 reads CASSSIDSAYGYTF. CDR3 coding DNA: TGTGCCAGCAGTTCGATTGACAGTGCGTATGGCTACACCTTC.

The chain couples TRBV19 to TRBJ2-1, with D hard to call. The length of the CDR3 is 14 residues. V gave up 7 bases and J gave up 0 bases, with 10 bases separating them. The germline CDR1 and CDR2 sequences are LNHDA and SQIVND (reference sequence). The CDR3 sequence is CASTLQYSYNEQFF. The CDR3 DNA follows: TGTGCCAGTACCCTTCAGTACTCCTACAATGAGCAGTTCTTC.

J is TRBJ2-5 and V is TRBV7-2; 8 bases match TRBD1. Germline CDR1 is SGHTA and CDR2 is FQGNSA. The CDR3 covers 15 residues. With V trimmed by 6 bases and J by 1 base, 7 bases remained unmatched. CDR3 sequence reads: CASRPRGLPQETQYF. For the CDR3, the DNA is TGTGCCAGCAGGCCCAGGGGGCTCCCCCAAGAGACCCAGTACTTC.

CDR3 sequence reads: CASSVQGLYGYTF. In DNA, the CDR3 is TGTGCCAGCAGCGTACAGGGGTTATATGGCTACACCTTC. V gene TRBV5-4 combines with J gene TRBJ1-2; 7 positions agree with TRBD1. Trimming removed 4 bases from V and 5 bases from J; junction bases left unmatched: 5. The CDR3 covers 13 residues. Germline CDR1 SGHNT, CDR2 YYREEE (reference sequence).

The gene calls are TRBV30 and TRBJ1-2; D unclear. Germline assignment: CDR1 GTSNPN and CDR2 SVGIG (reference sequence). The CDR3 contains 13 residues. V was cut by 7 bases and J by 8 bases, with 20 bases left in between. CDR3 sequence (DNA): TGTGCCTACAAAAACGTGGTGTCGGGGGGCTACACCTTC. It encodes CAYKNVVSGGYTF.

J is TRBJ2-7 and V is TRBV19; 9 nucleotides agree with TRBD2. The germline V gene has CDR1 LNHDA and CDR2 SQIVND (reference sequence). J was trimmed by 2 bases and V by 5 bases; bases with no gene match: 4. This CDR3 has 14 residues. The CDR3 protein is CASSWASGTYEQYF. For the CDR3, the DNA is TGTGCCAGTAGTTGGGCTAGCGGGACCTACGAGCAGTACTTC.

This sequence joins TRBV6-1 and TRBJ2-3; 10 nucleotides line up with TRBD2. With 4 bases clipped from V and 0 bases from J, the junction kept 13 bases outside the gene matches. Looked up from germline, CDR1 is MNHNS and CDR2 is SASEGT. CDR3 length: 19 amino acids. CDR3 DNA sequence: TGTGCCAGCAGTGCCCCCGCGGCAGCGACTAGCGGGAGCACAGATACGCAGTATTTT. This translates into CASSAPAAATSGSTDTQYF.

This chain connects TRBV5-1 to TRBJ1-1; D is undetermined. V lost 1 base and J lost 1, with 5 bases in between. Germline CDR1 SGHRS, CDR2 YFSETQ. The CDR3 is 13 amino acids. The CDR3 region has the DNA TGCGCCAGCAGCTTGCCGGGGAACACTGAAGCTTTCTTT. It codes for CASSLPGNTEAFF.

The chain employs TRBV2 and TRBJ2-2, with 12 bases lining up with TRBD2. Germline CDR1 SNHLY, CDR2 FYNNEI. The CDR3 is 17 residues long. V lost 6 bases and J lost 5; bases outside the gene matches: 10. CDR3 sequence reads: CASRPPWTSGMTGELFF. As DNA, the CDR3 is TGTGCCAGCAGGCCCCCCTGGACTAGCGGGATGACCGGGGAGCTGTTTTTT.

This chain connects TRBV6-5 to TRBJ1-2; D may be TRBD1 (6 bases). V was clipped by 2 bases and J by 8 bases, with 18 bases between them. Germline V CDR1 and CDR2: MNHEY, SVGAGI. This CDR3 has 15 amino acids. CDR3 sequence: CASSYLTRGRGGYTF. The CDR3 DNA reads TGTGCCAGCAGTTACCTAACCCGGGGGCGTGGAGGCTACACCTTC.

This rearrangement joins TRBV11-2 to TRBJ2-7; D not resolved. Per the germline V gene, CDR1 is SGHAT and CDR2 is FQNNGV. Trimming took 0 bases from V and 2 from J, leaving 8 bases between them. The CDR3 totals 14 residues. CDR3 loop: CASSLDAGTYEQYF. CDR3 coding DNA: TGTGCCAGCAGCTTAGATGCAGGTACCTACGAGCAGTACTTC.

The chain uses TRBV2 and TRBJ1-1; the match to TRBD1 covers 8 bases. Germline V gives CDR1 SNHLY, CDR2 FYNNEI. Trimming removed 6 bases from V and 3 bases from J; junction bases left unmatched: 6. The CDR3 is 14 amino acids. The CDR3 here is CASRVDREDTEAFF. DNA for the CDR3: TGTGCCAGCAGAGTGGACAGGGAGGACACTGAAGCTTTCTTT.

The chain carries TRBV6-5 and TRBJ1-2; TRBD1 matches at 9 bases. There are 15 residues in the CDR3. Looked up from germline, CDR1 is MNHEY and CDR2 is SVGAGI. After removal of 0 bases from V and 7 bases from J, the junction contained 6 bases not matched to a gene. Here the CDR3 reads CASSYSPQGAGGYTF. The CDR3 nucleotides are TGTGCCAGCAGTTACTCGCCACAGGGGGCCGGTGGCTACACCTTC.

CDR3 sequence (DNA): TGTGCCAGCAGTTTGAGGACAGGGGGCTTTTCAACCCGACGAATAGCCAAAAACATTCAGTACTTC. It encodes CASSLRTGGFSTRRIAKNIQYF. The chain carries TRBV28 and TRBJ2-4, with 11 bases fitting TRBD1. CDR1 and CDR2 (germline): MDHEN, SYDVKM. CDR3 length equals 22 residues. V was pared by 3 bases and J by 0 bases, with 19 bases of the junction left unmatched.

This rearrangement joins TRBV6-6 to TRBJ2-2; D is perhaps TRBD2 (5 bases). V dropped 7 bases and J dropped 6 bases, with 15 bases sitting between them. The CDR3 sequence is 14 residues long. Germline V gene lookup returns CDR1 MNHNY and CDR2 SVGAGI (reference sequence). The CDR3, as DNA: TGTGCCAGCACAGTCTCGGAGAGGGCCGGGGAGCTGTTTTTT. Translating it yields CASTVSERAGELFF.

V and J are TRBV6-6 and TRBJ2-3; TRBD2 agrees at 10 bases. Trimming removed 8 bases from V and 1 base from J; junction bases left unmatched: 6. The CDR3 has 15 residues. The germline V gene has CDR1 MNHNY and CDR2 SVGAGI (reference sequence). The CDR3 protein is CASASGGGGTDTQYF. CDR3 nucleotide sequence: TGTGCCAGCGCTAGCGGGGGTGGGGGCACAGATACGCAGTATTTT.

The V gene is TRBV18, the J gene TRBJ2-2; possible D gene TRBD2, 6 bases. Trimming left V 3 bases short and J 4 bases short, with 12 bases between. The CDR3 consists of 15 residues. CDR1 is KGHSH, CDR2 LQKENI, per germline. The DNA of the CDR3 is TGTGCCAGCTCACCCCCCGGGGGTAGCACCGGGGAGCTGTTTTTT. It specifies CASSPPGGSTGELFF.